This T cell receptor beta chain was recovered during a study of T cell repertoires in cytomegalovirus infection. In the study overall: TCR beta signatures that were public indicated CMV infection and matching HLA type.

Study-wide points: Carriage of CMV together with the relevant HLA was identifiable through cumulative public TCR beta family frequency. Clonotype analysis showed dominance of the ex vivo response by HLA-C-restricted CMV-specific TCR beta clonotypes.

This CDR3 comprises 14 residues. The V gene's germline CDR1 is MGHDK and CDR2 SYGVNS. V was clipped by 4 bases and J by 5 bases, with 11 bases between them. TCRdb re-called the reads through MiXCR, storing one row per CDR3 protein. Of 250,000 to 300,000 distinct CDR3 sequences listed, roughly 13% are singletons. Of note for this clonotype: What it recognizes is unknown.

V usage is TRBV25-1 and J usage is TRBJ2-2; D remains ambiguous. This clonotype originated in a human donor in good health (CMV status not recorded). Some clones in this sample may be carry-over from other donors' samples. The sample was PBMCs. Here the CDR3 reads CASSGGRRTGELFF. The CDR3 DNA reads as TGTGCCAGCAGTGGCGGAAGGCGAACCGGGGAGCTGTTTTTT.